One TCR beta chain is described in this entry. The target antigen is unknown. Mismatch with germline at one junction end may stem from a read error. Total RNA and DNA came together from approximately 20-30 mg of bulk tissue without cell sorting. Subjects presented with primary liver carcinoma managed by surgical resection. Each sampled tumor had five separate regions taken from it. Each tumor sample had over 85% viable tumor cells. The data derive from a study of tumor-infiltrating lymphocytes in primary liver carcinoma. The study, taken as a whole, reports: The difference in top-250-clone fraction between tumors and blood was significant, favoring tumors (p = 0.039).

A primer in the constant region served to generate TCR beta cDNA from about 480 ng of total RNA. Libraries covering TCR beta were generated through three nested multiplex PCR rounds (using a slightly modified ARM-PCR). TRBV1-TRBV30 forward primers paired with a C-beta reverse primer were used in the first two PCR rounds, which ran roughly 10 cycles each. TCRdb analysed the multiplex PCR reads with MiXCR anew, one entry per CDR3 protein. The sample lists some 110,000 distinct CDR3 sequences; 64% were seen once. Germline values: CDR1 GTSNPN, CDR2 SVGIG (reference sequence). The CDR3 is 13 amino acids. The V gene is TRBV30, the J gene TRBJ2-2, with D possibly being TRBD2 (5 bases). The receptor was derived from a woman aged 55 to 70 with primary liver carcinoma and hepatitis B virus infection. The source material was liver tumor tissue from sampling region 3. Subset defined: tumor region T3, left-lateral pole. The DNA of the CDR3 is TGTGCCTGGAGTGTAGACGGAATCGGGGAGCCGTTTTTT. It specifies CAWSVDGIGEPFF.